What follows are 32 T cell receptor beta chains derived from one specimen sequenced in a study of blood T cell repertoires in COVID-19. The assay was immunoSEQ multiplex PCR, and TCRdb's table has in-frame clones only and misses some. The table lists 70,000 to 80,000 clones, approximately 85% of them singletons. Sequencing used peripheral blood. All receptors come from a woman over 75 with active or convalescent COVID-19.

The DNA of the CDR3 is TGTGCCAGCAGTTTAAGGTTTGGAGCCTACGAGCAGTACTTC. Its translation: CASSLRFGAYEQYF. The J gene is TRBJ2-7, the V gene TRBV28; D is unclear. Germline V gene data show CDR1 as MDHEN and CDR2 as SYDVKM. Trimming took off 2 bases at V and 2 bases at J, with 10 bases between the two ends. The CDR3 covers 14 residues.

The CDR3 nucleotides are TGTGCCATCAGTGAGCCGAGAACTCCGGTCAATTCACCCCTCCACTTT. Its protein is CAISEPRTPVNSPLHF. The chain employs TRBV10-3 and TRBJ1-6; no firm D call. This CDR3 is built from 16 residues. V lost 2 bases and J lost 7, with 15 bases in between. Germline V gives CDR1 ENHRY, CDR2 SYGVKD.

CDR3 bases: TGTGCCAGTACCCCAGCGGCAGACACCGGGGAGCTGTTTTTT. Encoded protein: CASTPAADTGELFF. The chain joins TRBV19 to TRBJ2-2, with D possibly TRBD2 on 5 matching bases. The CDR3 has 14 residues. The ends were cut back, 7 bases at V and 3 bases at J, with 12 bases in the middle. CDR1 LNHDA and CDR2 SQIVND come from the germline V gene (reference sequence).

The chain couples TRBV28 to TRBJ1-2, with D perhaps TRBD1 (6 bases). The CDR3 has 13 residues. Germline V gene sequence: CDR1 MDHEN, CDR2 SYDVKM. The V end was cut by 1 base, the J end by 8 bases, with 11 bases between. CDR3 DNA: TGTGCCAGCAGTTTATACAGGGATCGGGGCTACACCTTC. Translated, it gives CASSLYRDRGYTF.

V is TRBV21-1 and J is TRBJ1-3. TRBV21-1 is deemed a pseudogene. The CDR3 length is 9 residues. CDR3 amino acids: CAVRNTIYF. Written as DNA, the CDR3 is TGTGCCGTTAGAAACACCATATATTTT.

This clone was seen only once. This chain uses TRBV7-9 with TRBJ1-3; D perhaps matches TRBD1 (6 bases). The germline gives CDR1 SEHNR, CDR2 FQNEAQ (reference sequence). V gave up 2 bases and J gave up 2 bases, with 10 bases separating them. The CDR3 runs to 15 residues. As DNA, the CDR3 is TGTGCCAGCAGCTTACAGGGGTCCCCTGGAAACACCATATATTTT. It encodes CASSLQGSPGNTIYF.

The chain links TRBV11-1 to TRBJ2-5, with D possibly matching TRBD2 (5 bases). Germline CDR1 reads SGHAT; CDR2 reads FQDESV (reference sequence). CDR3 length: 15 residues. V was cut by 5 bases and J by 2 bases, with 15 bases left in between. CDR3 sequence (DNA): TGTGCCAGCAGCCCCCAAGTTTCGGGGCAAGAGACCCAGTACTTC. It is translated as CASSPQVSGQETQYF.

The V gene is TRBV6-5, the J gene TRBJ2-5, with 7 bases aligning to TRBD2. There are 11 residues in the CDR3. Germline V gene sequence: CDR1 MNHEY, CDR2 SVGAGI. V lost 8 bases and J lost 4; bases outside the gene matches: 1. CDR3 protein: CASGGGETQYF. The CDR3 nucleotides read TGTGCCAGCGGGGGGGGAGAGACCCAGTACTTC.

J is TRBJ1-1 and V is TRBV7-8, with D hard to call. The CDR3 runs 14 residues. Germline CDR1 SGHVS, CDR2 FQNEAQ. Trimming cost V 4 bases and J 0 bases, with 9 bases left between them. The CDR3 region has the DNA TGTGCCAGCAGCTCACAAACAGTGAACACTGAAGCTTTCTTT. It translates to CASSSQTVNTEAFF.

V usage is TRBV19 and J usage is TRBJ1-1; no firm D call. V lost 4 bases to trimming and J lost 5 bases, with 8 bases between them. Germline loops: CDR1 LNHDA, CDR2 SQIVND (reference sequence). CDR3 length equals 12 residues. DNA of the CDR3: TGTGCCAGTAGTAGCCGAGGTACTGAAGCTTTCTTT. Its protein is CASSSRGTEAFF.

The V and J genes are TRBV2 and TRBJ1-1; D perhaps matches TRBD1 (6 bases). This CDR3 region has 13 residues. Trimming took 5 bases from V and 4 from J, leaving 11 bases between them. Looked up from germline, CDR1 is SNHLY and CDR2 is FYNNEI. In DNA form, the CDR3 reads TGTGCCAGCAGTTACAGGGTCGGCACTGAAGCTTTCTTT. It yields the protein CASSYRVGTEAFF.

This chain joins TRBV6-2 or TRBV6-3 and TRBJ2-1; tentative D call: TRBD2 (7 bases). This CDR3 contains 17 residues. V lost 6 bases, J lost 2 bases, and 20 bases lay in between. CDR1 MNHEY and CDR2 SVGEGT come from the germline V gene. The CDR3 DNA reads TGTGCCAGCAGCAGAAGCCCATTGGGGGGGCCCTACAATGAGCAGTTCTTC. Residues: CASSRSPLGGPYNEQFF.

This clone was recorded only once. The chain recombines TRBV7-9 with TRBJ2-5; the D gene is possibly TRBD1 (5 bases). The germline V and J ends were trimmed by 5 bases and 4 bases, with 14 bases remaining between them. Germline assignment: CDR1 SEHNR and CDR2 FQNEAQ (reference sequence). CDR3 length equals 14 residues. DNA for the CDR3: TGTGCCAGCAGCCCGACAGACAGATCAGAGACCCAGTACTTC. It translates to CASSPTDRSETQYF.

The chain joins TRBV4-3 to TRBJ1-1, with D tentatively TRBD1 (5 bases). V was clipped by 0 bases and J by 4 bases, with 21 bases between them. The germline V gene has CDR1 LGHNA and CDR2 YSLEER. The CDR3 is 18 amino acids. CDR3 in DNA: TGCGCCAGCAGCCAAGATGCCGCTCTGGGGGGAGATGTCACTGAAGCTTTCTTT. Amino acids: CASSQDAALGGDVTEAFF.

This clone was found a few times. J is TRBJ2-5 and V is TRBV7-3; TRBD2 aligns across 12 bases. Germline V CDR1 and CDR2: SGHTA, FQGTGA. V lost 0 bases and J lost 5; bases outside the gene matches: 1. The CDR3 spans 15 residues. This CDR3 reads CASSLTGTSGETQYF. In DNA, the CDR3 is TGTGCCAGCAGCTTAACCGGGACTAGCGGGGAGACCCAGTACTTC.

The chain carries TRBV15 and TRBJ1-5; D gene unclear. This CDR3 comprises 14 residues. The V gene's germline CDR1 is LNHNV and CDR2 YYDKDF (reference sequence). V shed 1 base and J shed 6 bases, with 10 bases lying between them. Here the CDR3 DNA reads TGTGCCACCAGCAGAGTCCAGGCGTTTCAGCCCCAGCATTTT. Residues: CATSRVQAFQPQHF.

The rearrangement uses TRBV27 and TRBJ2-2; TRBD1 matches 8 bases. The CDR3 loop spans 14 amino acids. The germline CDR1 and CDR2 sequences are MNHEY and SMNVEV (reference sequence). V gave up 8 bases and J gave up 7 bases; unmatched junction bases: 9. CDR3 residues: CASGSDRVYGELFF. In DNA, the CDR3 is TGTGCCAGCGGATCGGACAGGGTTTACGGGGAGCTGTTTTTT.

This clone came up once. The chain carries TRBV18 and TRBJ2-2, with a tentative D call TRBD1 (6 bases). Germline V gene sequence: CDR1 KGHSH, CDR2 LQKENI. This CDR3 comprises 17 residues. V was pared by 2 bases and J by 1 base, with 14 bases between. The CDR3 nucleotides are TGTGCCAGCTCACCAAGGTCCCCGACAGGGAACACCGGGGAGCTGTTTTTT. As protein: CASSPRSPTGNTGELFF.

The chain employs TRBV5-4 and TRBJ1-2; TRBD1 agrees at 7 bases. CDR3 length equals 15 residues. Germline values: CDR1 SGHNT, CDR2 YYREEE (reference sequence). With V trimmed by 0 bases and J by 2 bases, 4 bases remained unmatched. In nucleotides, the CDR3 is TGTGCCAGCAGCTTGGGGACAGGCGCCAACTATGGCTACACCTTC. Residues: CASSLGTGANYGYTF. Complete variable domain (other parts from reference TRBV5-4 and TRBJ1-2): ETGVTQSPTHLIKTRGQQVTLRCSSQSGHNTVSWYQQALGQGPQFIFQYYREEENGRGNFPPRFSGLQFPNYSSELNVNALELDDSALYLCASSLGTGANYGYTFGSGTRLTVV.

The chain joins TRBV24-1 to TRBJ2-3; D may be TRBD2 (5 bases). The V end lost 1 base, the J end lost 5 bases, and 9 bases lay between the germline ends. The length of the CDR3 is 14 residues. CDR1 is KGHDR and CDR2 is SFDVKD in the germline V gene. The CDR3 coding sequence is TGTGCCACCAGTGATTTTCGGGGTGGAGATACGCAGTATTTT. Its translation: CATSDFRGGDTQYF.

The genes are TRBV7-3 and TRBJ2-3; 7 nucleotides line up with TRBD1. This CDR3 is 14 amino acids long. V gave up 5 bases and J gave up 2 bases; unmatched junction bases: 4. Germline V gene data show CDR1 as SGHTA and CDR2 as FQGTGA. CDR3 region: CASSPTGPTDTQYF. The CDR3 nucleotides read TGTGCCAGCAGCCCGACAGGGCCCACAGATACGCAGTATTTT.

This chain links TRBV10-3 with TRBJ2-1, with D possibly TRBD2 on 7 matching bases. The germline V gene has CDR1 ENHRY and CDR2 SYGVKD. The CDR3 has 14 residues. The CDR3 loop reads CAIRAAGALNEQFF. The CDR3 DNA is TGTGCGATCCGGGCCGCGGGGGCCTTAAATGAGCAGTTCTTC.

V usage is TRBV4-2 and J usage is TRBJ1-2; 10 nucleotides align to TRBD1. V was pared by 1 base and J by 8 bases, with 4 bases of the junction left unmatched. The CDR3 sequence is 14 residues long. Germline loops: CDR1 LGHNA, CDR2 YNFKEQ. CDR3 bases: TGTGCCAGCAGCCAAGCCGGGACAGGGGAGGGCTACACCTTC. Amino acid sequence: CASSQAGTGEGYTF.

This clone came up once. This chain links TRBV18 with TRBJ2-3; TRBD2 aligns across 11 bases. Trimming took 5 bases from V and 4 from J; bases not matched to a gene: 8. The CDR3 is made up of 16 amino acids. From germline, CDR1 is KGHSH and CDR2 LQKENI. The CDR3 sequence is CASSSLAGGPSDTQYF. The DNA of the CDR3 is TGTGCCAGCTCATCTCTAGCGGGGGGCCCATCAGATACGCAGTATTTT. The complete variable domain, with remaining parts taken from reference TRBV18 and TRBJ2-3, reads NAGVMQNPRHLVRRRGQEARLRCSPMKGHSHVYWYRQLPEEGLKFMVYLQKENIIDESGMPKERFSAEFPKEGPSILRIQQVVRGDSAAYFCASSSLAGGPSDTQYFGPGTRLTVL.

This clone was observed a single time. The chain has TRBV9 and TRBJ1-2, with a possible D match to TRBD1 (6 bases). Germline V lookup: CDR1 SGDLS, CDR2 YYNGEE. CDR3 length: 13 residues. V was cut by 3 bases and J by 7 bases, with 13 bases left in between. As DNA, the CDR3 is TGTGCCAGCAGCGCCGACCAGGGGTCTGGCTACACCTTC. It yields the protein CASSADQGSGYTF.

This clone was recorded a few times. In DNA form, the CDR3 reads TGTGCCAGCAGTGAATCTTGGACAGGGGGCATTGAAGCTTTCTTT. The encoded protein is CASSESWTGGIEAFF. The chain couples TRBV6-1 to TRBJ1-1; the match to TRBD1 covers 11 bases. The CDR3 is made up of 15 amino acids. CDR1 is MNHNS and CDR2 is SASEGT in the germline V gene. The V segment lost 2 bases and the J segment 7 bases; nucleotides outside the gene matches: 6.

The CDR3 nucleotides read TGTGCCAGCAGTGAATGGCAGGGAGGAGGCTACACCTTC. Translation: CASSEWQGGGYTF. The V gene is TRBV6-1, the J gene TRBJ1-2, with TRBD1 as a possible D gene (5 bases). The V gene lost 2 bases and the J gene lost 8 bases, with 12 bases spanning the gap. Germline V gene sequence: CDR1 MNHNS, CDR2 SASEGT. The CDR3 runs 13 residues.

The chain uses TRBV5-6 and TRBJ2-7, with D tentatively TRBD1 (7 bases). Germline assignment: CDR1 SGHDT and CDR2 YYEEEE. The CDR3 totals 15 residues. Trimming left V 2 bases short and J 6 bases short, with 18 bases between. The CDR3: CASSFRGGGASEQYF. Written as DNA, the CDR3 is TGTGCCAGCAGCTTTAGAGGAGGGGGCGCGTCCGAGCAGTACTTC.

V and J are TRBV11-2 and TRBJ1-1; D not certain. The V gene lost 3 bases and the J gene lost 1 base, with 12 bases spanning the gap. Germline CDR1 reads SGHAT; CDR2 reads FQNNGV. There are 15 residues in the CDR3. The CDR3 region is CASSLRSQTNTEAFF. CDR3 in DNA: TGTGCCAGCAGCTTGCGTTCACAGACGAACACTGAAGCTTTCTTT.

V and J are TRBV5-1 and TRBJ2-7, with D perhaps matching TRBD1 (6 bases). The CDR3 is 17 residues long. Trimming stripped 1 base from V and 1 base from J, with 18 bases between. CDR1 and CDR2 (germline): SGHRS, YFSETQ. CDR3 region: CASSLPLAFDRSYEQYF. The CDR3 region has the DNA TGCGCCAGCAGCTTGCCCCTGGCCTTTGACAGGTCCTACGAGCAGTACTTC.

The chain recombines TRBV19 with TRBJ2-2; tentative D call: TRBD2 (6 bases). The V end lost 3 bases, the J end lost 7 bases, and 15 bases lay between the germline ends. The CDR3 is 15 residues long. Germline V gene sequence: CDR1 LNHDA, CDR2 SQIVND (reference sequence). Here the CDR3 reads CASSIEEGSIGELFF. The CDR3 bases are TGTGCCAGTAGTATCGAGGAGGGATCTATCGGGGAGCTGTTTTTT. The whole variable domain, remainder taken from reference TRBV19 and TRBJ2-2, is DGGITQSPKYLFRKEGQNVTLSCEQNLNHDAMYWYRQDPGQGLRLIYYSQIVNDFQKGDIAEGYSVSREKKESFPLTVTSAQKNPTAFYLCASSIEEGSIGELFFGEGSRLTVL.

The rearrangement links TRBV12-3 or TRBV12-4 to TRBJ2-5; 7 bases line up with TRBD1. Trimming removed 8 bases from V and 4 bases from J; junction bases left unmatched: 7. The CDR3 runs 13 residues. CDR3 sequence: CASRPTGSETQYF. The CDR3 DNA follows: TGTGCCAGCCGACCGACAGGGTCAGAGACCCAGTACTTC.